This T cell receptor beta chain was recorded in a study of cytomegalovirus exposure and HLA in healthy donors. Study-level points and caveats: Some V segments (TRBV6-2 and TRBV6-3 among them) were excluded as indistinguishable.

The study ran its PCR with 60 Vbeta and 13 Jbeta primers. Sequenced by immunoSEQ multiplex PCR; TCRdb stores in-frame clones only, minus some. The profile shows 95,000 to 100,000 clones, roughly 80% of them singletons. As concerns this clone: Its antigen remains unknown.

This CDR3 region has 17 residues. The germline V gene encodes CDR1 SGHDN and CDR2 FVKESK. With V trimmed by 0 bases and J by 3 bases, 7 bases remained unmatched. The sequenced sample consisted of PBMCs. The clonotype was recovered from a man aged 35-49 years in good health and CMV-seropositive. This rearrangement joins TRBV14 to TRBJ2-2, with 7 bases identical to TRBD2. The CDR3 here is CASSQDLPRGYTGELFF. CDR3 sequence (DNA): TGTGCCAGCAGCCAAGATCTCCCGCGGGGGTACACCGGGGAGCTGTTTTTT. Looking up the rest from reference TRBV14 and TRBJ2-2 gives the full variable domain: EAGVTQFPSHSVIEKGQTVTLRCDPISGHDNLYWYRRVMGKEIKFLLHFVKESKQDESGMPNNRFLAERTGGTYSTLKVQPAELEDSGVYFCASSQDLPRGYTGELFFGEGSRLTVL.